The following is a T cell receptor (beta chain) sequence with its context. The source of the sample is a study of blood T cell repertoires in COVID-19. Whole-study context: COVID-19 samples, acute and convalescent, were from the United States, Italy and Spain. The cDNA or gDNA used as material had been derived from T cells, B-cell-depleted T cells, or PBMCs.

Trimming cost V 2 bases and J 7 bases; bases outside gene matches: 13. This CDR3 comprises 17 residues. Germline CDR1 and CDR2: MNHEY and SMNVEV (reference sequence). In the original processing: From reference gene primer amplification, estimates of nucleated cell counts were derived. Generated by immunoSEQ multiplex PCR, the TCRdb table keeps only in-frame clones and is missing some. V, J and clone size were drawn from that table, and D and trimming were deduced from the DNA. Here the sample spans fewer than 200,000 clones, roughly 90% being singletons. This sequence joins TRBV27 and TRBJ2-1, with 8 bases lining up with TRBD2. This TCR was sampled from a woman aged 55 to 70 who had recovered from COVID-19. The sequencing sample was made of peripheral blood. CDR3 in DNA: TGTGCCAGCAGTTTAAGAGGGGTAGCGGGGCCCCGGAATGAGCAGTTCTTC. Amino acids: CASSLRGVAGPRNEQFF.